This T cell receptor (beta chain) was sequenced in a study of blood T cells in healthy people across ages. Through a sample-barcoded 5' primer and a J-beta primer mix, a second PCR was run for roughly 7 to 12 cycles. TCRdb fed the 5' RACE reads into MiXCR, producing one record per CDR3 protein. The sample has about 760,000 distinct CDR3 sequences; 25% are singletons. Total RNA, at least 6 micrograms per sample, was extracted from PBMCs. This sample also appeared in a second study, on T cells of mothers and their children. That source adds: It was observed that no persistent microchimeric T cell clones could be detected.

The sequenced material came from blood. The receptor was isolated from a boy younger than 18 in good health.

The chain's CDR3 is CASSQANGHNPRTSPTGELFF. As DNA, the CDR3 is TGTGCCAGCAGCCAAGCTAACGGCCACAACCCTCGGACTAGCCCAACCGGGGAGCTGTTTTTT. The chain is built from TRBV3-1 and TRBJ2-2; 8 bases are shared with TRBD2. With 1 base clipped from V and 5 bases from J, the junction kept 21 bases outside the gene matches. Germline assignment: CDR1 LGHDT and CDR2 YNNKEL (reference sequence). The CDR3 has 21 amino acids.